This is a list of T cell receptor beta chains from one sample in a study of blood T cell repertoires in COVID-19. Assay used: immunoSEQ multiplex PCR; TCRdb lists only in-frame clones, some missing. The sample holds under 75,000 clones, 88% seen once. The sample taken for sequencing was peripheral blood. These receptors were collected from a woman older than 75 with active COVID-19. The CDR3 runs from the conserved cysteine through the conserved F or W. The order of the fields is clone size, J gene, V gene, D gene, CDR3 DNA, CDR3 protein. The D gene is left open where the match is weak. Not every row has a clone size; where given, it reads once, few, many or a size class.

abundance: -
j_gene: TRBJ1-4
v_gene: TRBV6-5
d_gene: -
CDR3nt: TGTGCCAGCAGTCGGGGATCAGCTAATGAAAAACTGTTTTTT
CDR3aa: CASSRGSANEKLFF

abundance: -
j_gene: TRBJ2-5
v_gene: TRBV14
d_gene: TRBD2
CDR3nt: TGTGCCAGCAGCCAAGGACTAGCGGGGAACGAAGAGACCCAGTACTTC
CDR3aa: CASSQGLAGNEETQYF

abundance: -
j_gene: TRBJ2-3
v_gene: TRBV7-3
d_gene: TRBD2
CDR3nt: TGTGCCAGCAGCGAACTAGCGGGCCTCACAGATACGCAGTATTTT
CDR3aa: CASSELAGLTDTQYF

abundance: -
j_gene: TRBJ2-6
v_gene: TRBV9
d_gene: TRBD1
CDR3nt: TGTGCCAGCAGCCCCCGGGACAGGGGATCCGGGGCCAACGTCCTGACTTTC
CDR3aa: CASSPRDRGSGANVLTF

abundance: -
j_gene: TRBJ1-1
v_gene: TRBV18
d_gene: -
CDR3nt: TGTGCCAGCTCACAAGGGGGAAGTGAAGCTTTCTTT
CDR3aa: CASSQGGSEAFF

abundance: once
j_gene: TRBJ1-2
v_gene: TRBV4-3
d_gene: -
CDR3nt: TGCGCCAGCAGCCAAGATAGAATCTATGGCTACACCTTC
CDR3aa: CASSQDRIYGYTF

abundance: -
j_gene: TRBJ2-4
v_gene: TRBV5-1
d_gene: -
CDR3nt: TGCGCCAGCAGCCCCACGGGACATTTAGCCAAAAACATTCAGTACTTC
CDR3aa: CASSPTGHLAKNIQYF

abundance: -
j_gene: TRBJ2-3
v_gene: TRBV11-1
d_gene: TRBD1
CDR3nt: TGTGCCAGCAGCAAGGGACAGGGGACAGATACGCAGTATTTT
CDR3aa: CASSKGQGTDTQYF

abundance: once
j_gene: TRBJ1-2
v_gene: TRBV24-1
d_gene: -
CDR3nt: TGTGCCACCAGTGACTCCAACTATGGCTACACCTTC
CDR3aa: CATSDSNYGYTF

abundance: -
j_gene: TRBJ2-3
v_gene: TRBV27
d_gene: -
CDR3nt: TGTGCCAGCAGTACAGGGAGCACAGATACGCAGTATTTT
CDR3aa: CASSTGSTDTQYF

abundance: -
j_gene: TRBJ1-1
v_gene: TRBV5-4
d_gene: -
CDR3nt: TGTGCCAGCAGCCGTTGGAGGGAGGTCACTGAAGCTTTCTTT
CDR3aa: CASSRWREVTEAFF

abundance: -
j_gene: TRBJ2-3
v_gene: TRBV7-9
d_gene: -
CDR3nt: TGTGCCAGCAGCTTAGCCCCCGGGGGAGGGGGTGGCACAGATACGCAGTATTTT
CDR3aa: CASSLAPGGGGGTDTQYF

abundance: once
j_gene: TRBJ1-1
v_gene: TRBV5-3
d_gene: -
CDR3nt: TGTGCCAGAAGCCTACAGGGCCGATATGAAGCTTTCTTT
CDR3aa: CARSLQGRYEAFF

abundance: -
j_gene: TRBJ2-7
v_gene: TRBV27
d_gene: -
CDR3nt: TGTGCCAGCAGTTTACGGGGGGCGGCTTACGAGCAGTACTTC
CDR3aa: CASSLRGAAYEQYF

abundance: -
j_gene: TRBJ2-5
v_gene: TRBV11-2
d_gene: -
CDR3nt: TGTGCCAGCAGCTTAGACGGGACTGAGATCTGGCGGACCCAGTACTTC
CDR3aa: CASSLDGTEIWRTQYF

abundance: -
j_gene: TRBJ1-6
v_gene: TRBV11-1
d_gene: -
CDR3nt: TGTGCCAGCAGCTCGGAGAGCTCCTATAATTCACCCCTCCACTTT
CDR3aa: CASSSESSYNSPLHF

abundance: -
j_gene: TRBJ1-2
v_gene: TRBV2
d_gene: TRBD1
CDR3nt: TGTGCCAGCAGTGAAGTGGGGACAGGGCCTGGCTACACCTTC
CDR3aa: CASSEVGTGPGYTF

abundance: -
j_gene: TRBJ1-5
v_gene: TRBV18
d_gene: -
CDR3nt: TGTGCCAGCTCACCAAACCGAGTTGATAGGGAGAATCAGCCCCAGCATTTT
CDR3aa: CASSPNRVDRENQPQHF

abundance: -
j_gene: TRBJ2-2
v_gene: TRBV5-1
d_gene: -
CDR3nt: TGCGCCAGCAGCTTGGTGACTAGCGGGGAGCTGTTTTTT
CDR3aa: CASSLVTSGELFF

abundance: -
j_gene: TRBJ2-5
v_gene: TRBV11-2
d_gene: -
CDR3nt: TGTGCCAGCAGCCCAACAGGGACGGGACGAGAGACCCAGTACTTC
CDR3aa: CASSPTGTGRETQYF

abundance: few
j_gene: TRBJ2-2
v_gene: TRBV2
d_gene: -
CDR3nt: TGTGCCTCCGTGGGGCAGGGTCGCATGAAGCTGTTTTTT
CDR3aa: CASVGQGRMKLFF

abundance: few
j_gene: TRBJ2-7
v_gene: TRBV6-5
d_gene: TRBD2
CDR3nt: TGTGCCAGCAGAACTACTAGCGGGGGGGCCTACGAGCAGTACTTC
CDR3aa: CASRTTSGGAYEQYF

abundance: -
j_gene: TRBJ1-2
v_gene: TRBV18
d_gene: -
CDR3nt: TGTGCCAGCTCACCGGAGGGGAATGGCTACACCTTC
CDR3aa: CASSPEGNGYTF

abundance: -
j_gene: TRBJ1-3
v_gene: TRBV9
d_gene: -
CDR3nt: TGTGCCAGCAGCTCAACGACAGGTTCCTCTGGAAACACCATATATTTT
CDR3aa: CASSSTTGSSGNTIYF

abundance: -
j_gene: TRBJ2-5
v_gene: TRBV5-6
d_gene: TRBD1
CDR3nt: TGTGCCAGCAGCTTGGAGGGGGCGAAGACCCAGTACTTC
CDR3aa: CASSLEGAKTQYF

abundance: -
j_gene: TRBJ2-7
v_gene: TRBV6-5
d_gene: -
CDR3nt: TGTGCCAGCAGCGTCACAGGGTTCCACGAGCAGTACTTC
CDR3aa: CASSVTGFHEQYF

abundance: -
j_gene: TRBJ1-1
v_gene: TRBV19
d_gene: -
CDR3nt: TGTGCCAGTAGTTTTACTGGGCCCCCCTTGAACACTGAAGCTTTCTTT
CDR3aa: CASSFTGPPLNTEAFF

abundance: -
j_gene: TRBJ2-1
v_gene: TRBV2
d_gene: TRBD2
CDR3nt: TGTGCCAGCGGGATAGCGGGGGGTGTGGAGCAGTTCTTC
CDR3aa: CASGIAGGVEQFF

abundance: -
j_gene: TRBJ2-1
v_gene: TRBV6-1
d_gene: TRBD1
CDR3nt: TGTGCCAGCAATAAGGGGGCGGCTGAGCAGTTCTTC
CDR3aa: CASNKGAAEQFF

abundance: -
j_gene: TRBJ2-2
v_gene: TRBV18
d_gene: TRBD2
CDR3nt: TGTGCCAGCTCACCCCTGCTAGCGGGGGACGACACCGGGGAGCTGTTTTTT
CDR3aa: CASSPLLAGDDTGELFF

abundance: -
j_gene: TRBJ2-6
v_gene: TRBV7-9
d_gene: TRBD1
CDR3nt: TGTGCCAGCTCCCCGCGTACAGGGGGGCCGTCTGGGGCCAACGTCCTGACTTTC
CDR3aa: CASSPRTGGPSGANVLTF